This T cell receptor (beta chain) was profiled in a study of CD8+CD57+ T cells in acquired aplastic anemia. The CDR3 runs to 11 residues. Germline V lookup: CDR1 DFQATT, CDR2 SNEGSKA (reference sequence). V gave up 3 bases and J gave up 4 bases, with 4 bases separating them. Genomic DNA, the template, was used for profiling of the TCR beta VDJ and CDR3. MiXCR was run by TCRdb on the reads, yielding one entry per CDR3 protein. The sample has more than 150,000 distinct CDR3 sequences, less than 60% seen once. Sequencing was done on patients that had shown CD8+CD57+ cell expansion by flow cytometry. The V gene is TRBV20-1, the J gene TRBJ2-1; D gene uncertain. The sequence derives from a human donor with aplastic anemia. Source material: sorted CD4+, CD8+, or CD8+CD57+ T cells (not recorded which) from PBMCs. CDR3 DNA: TGCAGTGCTAGCGGTTACAATGAGCAGTTCTTC. Protein product: CSASGYNEQFF.